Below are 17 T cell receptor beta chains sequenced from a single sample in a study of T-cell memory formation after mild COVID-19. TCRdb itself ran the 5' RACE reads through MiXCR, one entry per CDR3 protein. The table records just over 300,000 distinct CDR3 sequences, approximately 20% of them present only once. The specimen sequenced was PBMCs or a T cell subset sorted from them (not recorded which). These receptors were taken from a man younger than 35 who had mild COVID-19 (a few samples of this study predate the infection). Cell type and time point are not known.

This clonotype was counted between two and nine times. In nucleotides, the CDR3 is TGTGCCAGCAGTTCCCCAACAGGGGGCACGGACTATGGCTACACCTTC. It encodes CASSSPTGGTDYGYTF. The V and J genes are TRBV6-5 and TRBJ1-2, with TRBD1 matching over 9 bases. J was trimmed by 3 bases and V by 4 bases; bases with no gene match: 9. The CDR3 length is 16 residues. Per germline, CDR1 MNHEY and CDR2 SVGAGI.

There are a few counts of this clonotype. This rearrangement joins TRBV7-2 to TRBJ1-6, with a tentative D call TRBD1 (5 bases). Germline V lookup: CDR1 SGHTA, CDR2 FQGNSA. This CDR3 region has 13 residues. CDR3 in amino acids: CAIRGSYNSPLHF. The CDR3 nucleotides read TGTGCAATTAGGGGTTCCTATAATTCACCCCTCCACTTT.

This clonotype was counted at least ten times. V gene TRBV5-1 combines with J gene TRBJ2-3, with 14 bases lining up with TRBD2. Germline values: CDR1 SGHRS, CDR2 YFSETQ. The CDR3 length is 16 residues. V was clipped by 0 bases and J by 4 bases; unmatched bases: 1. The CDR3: CASSLVTSGGADTQYF. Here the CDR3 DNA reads TGCGCCAGCAGCTTGGTGACTAGCGGGGGGGCAGATACGCAGTATTTT.

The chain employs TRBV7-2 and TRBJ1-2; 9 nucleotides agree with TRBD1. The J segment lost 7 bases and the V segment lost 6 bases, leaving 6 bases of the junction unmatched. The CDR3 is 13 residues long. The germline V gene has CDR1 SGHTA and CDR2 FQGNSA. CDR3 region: CASRRDRVSGYTF. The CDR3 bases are TGTGCCAGCAGAAGGGACAGGGTATCTGGCTACACCTTC.

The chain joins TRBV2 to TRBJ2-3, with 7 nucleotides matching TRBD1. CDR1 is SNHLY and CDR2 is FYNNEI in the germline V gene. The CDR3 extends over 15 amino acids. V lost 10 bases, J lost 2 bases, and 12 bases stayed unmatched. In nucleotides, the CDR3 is TGTGCCATCAACCGCCGGGACAGCATCACAGATACGCAGTATTTT. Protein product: CAINRRDSITDTQYF.

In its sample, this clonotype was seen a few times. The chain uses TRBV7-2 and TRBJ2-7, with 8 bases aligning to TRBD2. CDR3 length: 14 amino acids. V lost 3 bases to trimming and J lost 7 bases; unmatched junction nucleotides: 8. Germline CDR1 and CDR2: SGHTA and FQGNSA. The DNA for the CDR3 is TGTGCCAGCAGCTTTAGCGGGGCCTTGGGAGAGCAGTACTTC. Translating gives CASSFSGALGEQYF.

Here the CDR3 reads CASSPRRVQDTQYF. The DNA of the CDR3 is TGTGCCAGTTCTCCACGCAGGGTGCAAGATACGCAGTATTTT. V and J are TRBV5-5 and TRBJ2-3; D is perhaps TRBD1 (5 bases). V was clipped by 8 bases and J by 5 bases, with 18 bases between them. The CDR3 spans 14 residues. Germline CDR1 reads SGHKS; CDR2 reads YYEKEE (reference sequence).

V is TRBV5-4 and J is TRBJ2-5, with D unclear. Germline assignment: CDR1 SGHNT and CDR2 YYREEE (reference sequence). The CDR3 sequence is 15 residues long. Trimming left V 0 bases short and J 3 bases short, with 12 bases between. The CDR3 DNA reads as TGTGCCAGCAGCTTGGCCGGGCAAGGCAAAGAGACCCAGTACTTC. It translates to CASSLAGQGKETQYF.

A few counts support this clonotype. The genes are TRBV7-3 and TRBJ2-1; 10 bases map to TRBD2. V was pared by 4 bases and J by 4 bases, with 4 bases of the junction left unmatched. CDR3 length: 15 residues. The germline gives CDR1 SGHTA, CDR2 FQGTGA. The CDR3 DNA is TGTGCCAGCAGCTCAGGGACTAGCGTTTACAATGAGCAGTTCTTC. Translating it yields CASSSGTSVYNEQFF. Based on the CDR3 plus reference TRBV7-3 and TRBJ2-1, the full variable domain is GAGVSQTPSNKVTEKGKYVELRCDPISGHTALYWYRQSLGQGPEFLIYFQGTGAADDSGLPNDRFFAVRPEGSVSTLKIQRTERGDSAVYLCASSSGTSVYNEQFFGPGTRLTVL.

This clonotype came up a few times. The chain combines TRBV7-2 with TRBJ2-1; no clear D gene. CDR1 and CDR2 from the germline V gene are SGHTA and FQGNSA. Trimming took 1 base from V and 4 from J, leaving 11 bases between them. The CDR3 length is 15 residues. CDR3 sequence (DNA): TGTGCCAGCAGCTTAGGACCCGTGGTTTACAATGAGCAGTTCTTC. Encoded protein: CASSLGPVVYNEQFF.

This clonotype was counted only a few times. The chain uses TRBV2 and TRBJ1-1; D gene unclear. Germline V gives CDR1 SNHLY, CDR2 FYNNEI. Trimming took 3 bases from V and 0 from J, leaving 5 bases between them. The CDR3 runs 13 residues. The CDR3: CASSEVVNTEAFF. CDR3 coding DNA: TGTGCCAGCAGTGAGGTAGTGAACACTGAAGCTTTCTTT.

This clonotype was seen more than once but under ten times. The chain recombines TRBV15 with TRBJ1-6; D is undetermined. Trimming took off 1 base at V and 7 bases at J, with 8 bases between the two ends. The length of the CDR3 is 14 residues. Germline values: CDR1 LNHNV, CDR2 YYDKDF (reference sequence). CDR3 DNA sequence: TGTGCCACCAGCAGAGCCAGAGACAATTCACCCCTCCACTTT. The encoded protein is CATSRARDNSPLHF.

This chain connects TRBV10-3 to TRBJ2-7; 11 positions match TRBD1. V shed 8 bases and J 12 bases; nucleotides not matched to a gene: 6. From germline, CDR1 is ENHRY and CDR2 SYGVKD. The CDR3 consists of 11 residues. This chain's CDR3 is CAIGGQGVTYF. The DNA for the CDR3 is TGTGCCATCGGGGGACAGGGGGTTACGTACTTC.

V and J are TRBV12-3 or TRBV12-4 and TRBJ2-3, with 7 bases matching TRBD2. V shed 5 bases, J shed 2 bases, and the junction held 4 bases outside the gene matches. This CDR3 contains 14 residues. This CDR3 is CASSPTSPTDTQYF. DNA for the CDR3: TGTGCCAGCAGTCCGACTAGCCCCACAGATACGCAGTATTTT.

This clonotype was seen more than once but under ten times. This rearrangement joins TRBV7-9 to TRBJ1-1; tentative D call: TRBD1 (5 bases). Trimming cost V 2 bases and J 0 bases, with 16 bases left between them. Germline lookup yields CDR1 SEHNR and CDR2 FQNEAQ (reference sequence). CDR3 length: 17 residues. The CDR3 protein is CASSLLRGLGMNTEAFF. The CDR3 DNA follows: TGTGCCAGCAGCTTATTACGGGGGTTGGGCATGAACACTGAAGCTTTCTTT.

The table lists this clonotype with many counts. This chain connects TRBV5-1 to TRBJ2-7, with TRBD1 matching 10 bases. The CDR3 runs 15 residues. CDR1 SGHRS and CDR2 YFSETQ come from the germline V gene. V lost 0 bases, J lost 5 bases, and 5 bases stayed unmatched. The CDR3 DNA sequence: TGCGCCAGCAGCTTGGAGGGACAGGGGAGTGACGAGCAGTACTTC. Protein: CASSLEGQGSDEQYF.

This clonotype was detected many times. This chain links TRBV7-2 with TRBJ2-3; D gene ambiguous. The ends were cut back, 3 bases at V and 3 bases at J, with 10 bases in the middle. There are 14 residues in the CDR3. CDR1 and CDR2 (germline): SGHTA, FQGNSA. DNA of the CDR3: TGTGCCAGCAGCTTGGAGCGTCATACAGATACGCAGTATTTT. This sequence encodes CASSLERHTDTQYF.